This section outlines one T cell receptor beta chain sequence together with its context. This sample was included in a study of T cells expressing NK-cell markers. Background on the study: There were seven HCMV-seropositive donors and one seronegative donor among the eight sequenced.

CDR3 length: 19 residues. From germline, CDR1 is MGHDK and CDR2 SYGVNS. One entry per CDR3 protein, without DNA, is what TCRdb gives after re-calling the 5' RACE reads. The listing records roughly 3,400 distinct CDR3 sequences. The receptor was isolated from a woman aged 18 to 35 in good health. Input material: blood T cells: a sorted CD56 or NKG2C T cell subset, CD4+ or CD8+ T cells, or bulk PBMC T cells (not recorded which). The chain couples TRBV25-1 to TRBJ2-1; TCRdb designates TRBD2, a call that cannot be tested without DNA. The CDR3: CASSDRLAGVPSSYNEQFF. Based on the CDR3 plus reference TRBV25-1 and TRBJ2-1, the full variable domain is EADIYQTPRYLVIGTGKKITLECSQTMGHDKMYWYQQDPGMELHLIHYSYGVNSTEKGDLSSESTVSRIRTEHFPLTLESARPSHTSQYLCASSDRLAGVPSSYNEQFFGPGTRLTVL.